This T cell receptor beta chain originates from a study of blood T cell repertoires in COVID-19. Study-wide context: The United States, Italy and Spain were the sources of the acute and convalescent COVID-19 samples.

This clone was picked up a small number of times. Clones were read by immunoSEQ multiplex PCR, and TCRdb kept only the in-frame ones, dropping some. The sample consists of around 260,000 clones, roughly 85% of them appearing once. The sample taken for sequencing was peripheral blood. This receptor was identified in a woman in her 30s with active or convalescent COVID-19.

CDR3 nucleotides: TGTGCCAGCAGCTTGGGTAGCGGTCAGGAGACCCAGTACTTC. Its translation is CASSLGSGQETQYF. The chain couples TRBV7-2 to TRBJ2-5; TRBD2 might be the D (6 bases). The CDR3 has 14 residues. Trimming pared 3 bases from V and 5 bases from J, leaving 13 bases between. CDR1 is SGHTA and CDR2 is FQGNSA in the germline V gene.